This T cell receptor (beta chain) stems from a study of post-analysis software for immune sequencing data. Study-wide findings and caveats: Several TRBV segments were more frequent in patients than controls; TRBV5-6, TRBV5-1 and TRBV20-1 belonged to this group.

About this clonotype itself: The antigen is unknown.

This CDR3 region has 15 residues. Germline CDR1 is SNHLY and CDR2 is FYNNEI. V lost 7 bases to trimming and J lost 0 bases, with 13 bases between them. Each TCR beta cDNA library carried unique molecular identifiers. In TCRdb, the PCR reads were re-called with MiXCR into one record per CDR3 protein. Of hundreds of thousands of distinct CDR3 sequences listed, roughly three fifths are singletons. Sequencing was carried out using blood. The receptor comes from a girl under 10 years old with multiple sclerosis. The chain couples TRBV2 to TRBJ2-1; tentative D call: TRBD2 (5 bases). CDR3 sequence: CASIPSRTSYNEQFF. For the CDR3, the DNA is TGTGCCAGCATTCCTAGCCGGACCTCCTACAATGAGCAGTTCTTC.